The 29 T cell receptor beta chains listed next were all sequenced from one sample in a study of shared clonotypes between healthy human individuals. Generated by immunoSEQ multiplex PCR, the TCRdb table keeps only in-frame clones and is missing some. Of around 2,000,000 clones listed, roughly 94% were seen once; the top ten hold roughly 0.13%. Specimen: naive CD4+ T cells sorted from blood. The subset denotes: CD45RA+ positively selected. The receptors originated from a young man in good health.

The CDR3 region is CATADRVGYNEQFF. DNA of the CDR3: TGTGCCACGGCGGACAGGGTGGGGTACAATGAGCAGTTCTTC. This chain joins TRBV2 and TRBJ2-1; 8 nucleotides match TRBD1. J lost 4 bases, V lost 10 bases, and 9 bases had no gene match. Germline V CDR1 and CDR2: SNHLY, FYNNEI. The CDR3 runs to 14 residues.

This rearrangement joins TRBV2 to TRBJ1-6; TRBD1 is a possible D gene (6 bases). Trimming pared 1 base from V and 9 bases from J, leaving 16 bases between. The CDR3 has 16 residues. Germline assignment: CDR1 SNHLY and CDR2 FYNNEI. This chain's CDR3 is CASSEEGDGRASPLHF. The CDR3 DNA is TGTGCCAGCAGTGAAGAGGGGGACGGTAGGGCTTCACCCCTCCACTTT.

This clone was recorded once. V is TRBV7-5 and J is TRBJ2-5; the table's D call TRBD1 went unverified against the DNA. TRBV7-5 is a recognized pseudogene. This CDR3 contains 14 residues. The CDR3, as DNA: TGTGCCAGCAGCTCGTTGACAGGCCGAGAGACCCAGTACTTC. Translated: CASSSLTGRETQYF.

The chain has TRBV7-3 and TRBJ1-1, with D possibly matching TRBD1 (5 bases). CDR1 and CDR2 (germline): SGHTA, FQGTGA. With 5 bases removed from V and 1 base from J, the gap between germline ends came to 11 bases. The CDR3 length is 14 residues. The CDR3 region is CASSLLGGNTEAFF. Written as DNA, the CDR3 is TGTGCCAGCAGCCTTCTTGGGGGGAACACTGAAGCTTTCTTT.

As to this clone: Other DNA sequences of this sample code for an identical CDR3. The J gene is TRBJ2-1, the V gene TRBV4-3, with 10 bases that match TRBD2. V trimming: 1 base; J trimming: 10 bases; junction bases outside the gene matches: 7. The CDR3 loop spans 15 amino acids. CDR1 is LGHNA, CDR2 YSLEER, per germline. The CDR3 sequence: CASSQALAGVGEQFF. The CDR3 coding sequence is TGCGCCAGCAGCCAAGCGCTAGCGGGAGTAGGGGAGCAGTTCTTC.

On this clone: This CDR3 is also generated by other DNA sequences in the sample. V and J are TRBV20-1 and TRBJ1-2; D is unresolved. This CDR3 has 11 amino acids. Germline-derived CDR1 and CDR2 are DFQATT and SNEGSKA (reference sequence). V was pared by 4 bases and J by 0 bases, with 3 bases between. The CDR3 DNA is TGCAGTGCTATGTCTAACTATGGCTACACCTTC. Its translation: CSAMSNYGYTF.

The chain is built from TRBV6-6 and TRBJ2-2, with unresolved D. Deletions cut 7 bases from V and 1 base from J, with 13 bases between. The CDR3 runs 15 residues. Germline loops: CDR1 MNHNY, CDR2 SVGAGI (reference sequence). CDR3 residues: CASKPSYGNTGELFF. The DNA for the CDR3 is TGTGCCAGCAAACCCTCCTACGGGAACACCGGGGAGCTGTTTTTT.

The chain recombines TRBV6-1 with TRBJ1-2; D not certain. V dropped 1 base and J dropped 3 bases, with 15 bases sitting between them. Germline V gives CDR1 MNHNS, CDR2 SASEGT. This CDR3 is built from 16 residues. Here the CDR3 reads CASSEGATLPYYGYTF. The CDR3 DNA reads TGTGCCAGCAGTGAAGGGGCGACTCTGCCATACTATGGCTACACCTTC.

CDR3 nucleotide sequence: TGTGCCAGCACTAGGACAGGGAGCGACGAGCAGTACTTC. The encoded protein is CASTRTGSDEQYF. The gene calls are TRBV6-1 and TRBJ2-7, with 8 bases matching TRBD1. Germline assignment: CDR1 MNHNS and CDR2 SASEGT. V was pared by 7 bases and J by 5 bases, with 7 bases of the junction left unmatched. This CDR3 is 13 amino acids long.

The table lists this clone with a count of one. The rearrangement uses TRBV5-6 and TRBJ2-5, with 7 bases aligning to TRBD2. CDR3 size: 14 residues. Germline lookup yields CDR1 SGHDT and CDR2 YYEEEE. Trimming cost V 1 base and J 4 bases; bases outside gene matches: 4. The DNA of the CDR3 is TGTGCCAGCAGCTTGATGTGGGGGGGAGAGACCCAGTACTTC. Encoded protein: CASSLMWGGETQYF.

This rearrangement joins TRBV10-1 to TRBJ2-7; the match to TRBD1 covers 8 bases. The ends lost 10 bases at V and 6 bases at J; junction bases unmatched: 17. Germline-derived CDR1 and CDR2 are WNHNN and SYGVQD (reference sequence). The CDR3 contains 15 residues. The CDR3 DNA is TGCGCCATCCGAGAAACGGGCAGGGGGCTTTGCGAGCAGTACTTC. Translated: CAIRETGRGLCEQYF.

This clone was picked up one time. This chain joins TRBV30 and TRBJ1-3, with D tentatively TRBD1 (6 bases). CDR3 length: 14 residues. CDR1 GTSNPN and CDR2 SVGIG come from the germline V gene (reference sequence). The V gene lost 4 bases and the J gene lost 2 bases, with 12 bases spanning the gap. CDR3 region: CAWTGTHPGNTIYF. The CDR3 DNA follows: TGTGCCTGGACCGGGACACACCCTGGAAACACCATATATTTT.

J is TRBJ2-3 and V is TRBV7-3, with 10 bases lining up with TRBD2. This CDR3 contains 17 residues. Germline CDR1 SGHTA, CDR2 FQGTGA. The ends lost 5 bases at V and 5 bases at J; junction bases unmatched: 13. The CDR3 spells CASSPQFKRGGLDTQYF. Written as DNA, the CDR3 is TGTGCCAGCAGCCCCCAATTTAAGCGGGGGGGCCTAGATACGCAGTATTTT.

On this clone: The sample contains more than one DNA sequence encoding this CDR3. The chain links TRBV6-1 to TRBJ1-5; 10 nucleotides agree with TRBD1. The CDR3 totals 16 residues. The germline V gene has CDR1 MNHNS and CDR2 SASEGT. V lost 2 bases to trimming and J lost 4 bases; unmatched junction nucleotides: 5. CDR3 sequence: CASSEKGQGVNQPQHF. The CDR3 bases are TGTGCCAGCAGTGAAAAAGGACAGGGGGTAAATCAGCCCCAGCATTTT.

The rearrangement uses TRBV28 and TRBJ2-2; TRBD1 agrees at 10 bases. This CDR3 comprises 16 residues. Germline values: CDR1 MDHEN, CDR2 SYDVKM. After removal of 7 bases from V and 5 bases from J, the junction contained 10 bases not matched to a gene. CDR3 loop: CASNPPDRGYTGELFF. CDR3 bases: TGTGCCAGCAACCCGCCGGACAGGGGGTATACCGGGGAGCTGTTTTTT.

V usage is TRBV29-1 and J usage is TRBJ2-7; D is possibly TRBD2 (7 bases). This CDR3 has 12 residues. Trimming took off 4 bases at V and 6 bases at J, with 13 bases between the two ends. Germline CDR1 SQVTM, CDR2 ANQGSEA. CDR3: CSVAPGGSEQYF. For the CDR3, the DNA is TGCAGCGTTGCCCCGGGGGGCTCCGAGCAGTACTTC.

Here the CDR3 reads CASSYGGSLGNTQYF. The CDR3, as DNA: TGTGCCAGCAGTTACGGGGGGTCGCTAGGCAATACGCAGTATTTT. This chain connects TRBV6-5 to TRBJ2-3, with D perhaps matching TRBD2 (6 bases). Germline lookup yields CDR1 MNHEY and CDR2 SVGAGI. Trimming shortened V by 2 bases and J by 7 bases, and 16 bases separated the two germline ends. There are 15 residues in the CDR3.

Details on this clone: This specimen includes other DNA sequences encoding the same CDR3. This sequence joins TRBV5-4 and TRBJ2-5; D is perhaps TRBD2 (6 bases). The V and J ends lost 3 bases and 1 base respectively, with 13 bases between them. The length of the CDR3 is 15 residues. From germline, CDR1 is SGHNT and CDR2 YYREEE (reference sequence). The CDR3 DNA sequence: TGTGCCAGCAGCTCGCCGTCCGGGGGCCAAGAGACCCAGTACTTC. It specifies CASSSPSGGQETQYF.

V usage is TRBV6-1 and J usage is TRBJ2-7; 12 bases agree with TRBD1. CDR3 length equals 15 residues. Germline lookup yields CDR1 MNHNS and CDR2 SASEGT. V trimming: 6 bases; J trimming: 3 bases; junction bases outside the gene matches: 6. CDR3 sequence: CASRYRDRGLYEQYF. As DNA, the CDR3 is TGTGCCAGCAGATACCGGGACAGGGGGCTCTACGAGCAGTACTTC.

V is TRBV29-1 and J is TRBJ1-4, with D perhaps matching TRBD1 (5 bases). The length of the CDR3 is 15 residues. Germline CDR1 SQVTM, CDR2 ANQGSEA. Trimming pared 7 bases from V and 0 bases from J, leaving 15 bases between. The CDR3 DNA sequence: TGCAGCGCCTGGCAGGGAGGGGCAACTAATGAAAAACTGTTTTTT. It specifies CSAWQGGATNEKLFF.

This clone was detected only once. The rearrangement joins TRBV6-5 to TRBJ1-2; D is uncertain. V was clipped by 7 bases and J by 4 bases, with 16 bases between them. Germline V gene sequence: CDR1 MNHEY, CDR2 SVGAGI. This CDR3 region has 14 residues. DNA of the CDR3: TGTGCCAGCACCCTCACCGACGGGATCTATGGCTACACCTTC. It translates to CASTLTDGIYGYTF.

This rearrangement joins TRBV29-1 to TRBJ2-3, with 13 bases aligning to TRBD2. J gave up 4 bases and V 7 bases, and 5 bases lay outside the gene matches. Per germline, CDR1 SQVTM and CDR2 ANQGSEA. The CDR3 has 14 amino acids. CDR3 DNA: TGCAGCGAAAGGACTAGCGGGAGAGCAGATACGCAGTATTTT. Encoded protein: CSERTSGRADTQYF.

V is TRBV9 and J is TRBJ2-3, with 12 positions matching TRBD2. Germline lookup yields CDR1 SGDLS and CDR2 YYNGEE. This CDR3 contains 16 residues. Trimming took 3 bases from V and 1 from J; bases not matched to a gene: 3. The CDR3 bases are TGTGCCAGCAGCGGACTAGCGGGGGCCGGCACAGATACGCAGTATTTT. Translating it yields CASSGLAGAGTDTQYF.

This clone was observed a single time. The V call is TRBV11-2, the J call TRBJ1-5; D is undetermined. The CDR3 is 11 residues long. V was shortened by 2 bases and J by 10 bases, with 6 bases between the two germline ends. The germline V gene encodes CDR1 SGHAT and CDR2 FQNNGV. The DNA for the CDR3 is TGTGCCAGCAGCTTAAAGGGACCCCAGCATTTT. It is translated as CASSLKGPQHF. Full variable domain (remainder filled in from reference TRBV11-2 and TRBJ1-5): EAGVAQSPRYKIIEKRQSVAFWCNPISGHATLYWYQQILGQGPKLLIQFQNNGVVDDSQLPKDRFSAERLKGVDSTLKIQPAKLEDSAVYLCASSLKGPQHFGDGTRLSIL.

This chain links TRBV27 with TRBJ1-1; D is unclear. Germline V gives CDR1 MNHEY, CDR2 SMNVEV (reference sequence). The CDR3 is 15 residues long. The V gene lost 2 bases and the J gene lost 2 bases, with 12 bases spanning the gap. The CDR3 protein is CASSLSPGKNTEAFF. The CDR3 bases are TGTGCCAGCAGTTTAAGTCCAGGCAAAAACACTGAAGCTTTCTTT.

A word on this clone: The same CDR3 is also encoded by other DNA sequences in this sample. This sequence joins TRBV7-3 and TRBJ2-3; D is uncertain. The CDR3 contains 13 residues. Between the trimmed V and J ends, which lost 5 bases and 1 base, there was a span of 7 bases. Germline CDR1 SGHTA, CDR2 FQGTGA. The CDR3 DNA follows: TGTGCCAGCAGCCCTGGGGGCACAGATACGCAGTATTTT. Its translation is CASSPGGTDTQYF.

The chain links TRBV5-4 to TRBJ2-3; 12 bases are shared with TRBD2. The junction had 7 bases not matched to a gene; V was cut back by 2 bases and J by 0 bases. This CDR3 is 18 amino acids long. The V gene's germline CDR1 is SGHNT and CDR2 YYREEE (reference sequence). The DNA for the CDR3 is TGTGCCAGCAGCTTAGTGAGACTAGCGGGGGCTAGCACAGATACGCAGTATTTT. This encodes CASSLVRLAGASTDTQYF. Drawing the rest from reference TRBV5-4 and TRBJ2-3, the complete variable domain is ETGVTQSPTHLIKTRGQQVTLRCSSQSGHNTVSWYQQALGQGPQFIFQYYREEENGRGNFPPRFSGLQFPNYSSELNVNALELDDSALYLCASSLVRLAGASTDTQYFGPGTRLTVL.

The chain couples TRBV12-5 to TRBJ2-5; the D is unclear. The J call may be wrong; the DNA end is better matched by TRBJ2-7. The germline V gene has CDR1 LGHNT and CDR2 FRNRAP. The CDR3 contains 12 residues. The CDR3 sequence: CASGFGFDEQYF. CDR3 DNA sequence: TGTGCTAGTGGTTTTGGCTTCGACGAGCAGTACTTC.

The chain has TRBV10-2 and TRBJ2-6; TRBD1 is a possible D gene (5 bases). V shed 1 base and J shed 4 bases, with 8 bases lying between them. Germline lookup yields CDR1 WSHSY and CDR2 SAAADI. The CDR3 has 15 amino acids. The CDR3 DNA sequence: TGCGCCAGCAGTGAGTTGGGGCCCGGGGCCAACGTCCTGACTTTC. It translates to CASSELGPGANVLTF.